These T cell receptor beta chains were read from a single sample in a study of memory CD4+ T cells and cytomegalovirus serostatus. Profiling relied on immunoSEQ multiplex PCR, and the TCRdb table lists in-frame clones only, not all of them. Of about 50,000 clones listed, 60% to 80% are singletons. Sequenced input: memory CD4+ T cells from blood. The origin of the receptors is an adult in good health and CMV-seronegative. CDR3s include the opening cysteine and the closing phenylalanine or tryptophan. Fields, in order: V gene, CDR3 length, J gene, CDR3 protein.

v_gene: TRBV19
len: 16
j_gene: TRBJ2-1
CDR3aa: CASSIVLAGVYNEQFF

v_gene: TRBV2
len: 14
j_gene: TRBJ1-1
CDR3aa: CASSANGPNTEAFF

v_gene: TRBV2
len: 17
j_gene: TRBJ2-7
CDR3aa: CASSEQGLGGRANEQYF

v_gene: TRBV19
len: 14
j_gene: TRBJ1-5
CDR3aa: CASSRGTGDQPQHF

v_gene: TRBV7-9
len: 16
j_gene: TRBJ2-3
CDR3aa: CASSRRRSAYTDTQYF

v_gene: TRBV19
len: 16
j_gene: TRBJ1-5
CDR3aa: CASSYRSQGANQPQHF

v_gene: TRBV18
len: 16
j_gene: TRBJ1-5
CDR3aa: CASSPSGTISNQPQHF

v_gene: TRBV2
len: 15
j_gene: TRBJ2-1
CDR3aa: CASRDLGGAYNEQFF

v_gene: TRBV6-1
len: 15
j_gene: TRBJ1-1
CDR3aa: CASSDVGGRKFQAFF

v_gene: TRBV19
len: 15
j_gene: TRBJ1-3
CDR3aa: CASRAGTEPRNTIYF

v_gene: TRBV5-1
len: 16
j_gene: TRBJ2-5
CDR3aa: CASSLAQPKVGETQYF

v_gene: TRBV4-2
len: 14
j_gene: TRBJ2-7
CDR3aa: CASSHRSGEDEQYF

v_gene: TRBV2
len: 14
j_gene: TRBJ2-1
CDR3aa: CASRANLPTSAQFF

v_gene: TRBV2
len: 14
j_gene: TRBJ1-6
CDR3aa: CARRPGSPNSPLHF

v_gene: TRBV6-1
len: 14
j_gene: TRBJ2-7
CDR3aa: CATQSTGSSYEQYF

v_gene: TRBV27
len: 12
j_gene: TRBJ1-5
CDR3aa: CASSDFNQPQHF

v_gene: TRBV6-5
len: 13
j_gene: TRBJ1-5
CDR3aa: CASSPTGNQPQHF

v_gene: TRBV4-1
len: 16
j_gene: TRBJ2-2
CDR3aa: CASSWTGVRNTGELFF

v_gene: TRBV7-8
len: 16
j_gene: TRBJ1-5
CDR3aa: CASSLVPGISNQPQHF

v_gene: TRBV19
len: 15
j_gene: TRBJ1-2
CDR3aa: CASSTTGTGGRGYTF

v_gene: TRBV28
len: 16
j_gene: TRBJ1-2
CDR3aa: CASSPVPGQGNYGYTF

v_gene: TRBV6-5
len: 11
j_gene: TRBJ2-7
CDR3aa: CASSLRQEQYF

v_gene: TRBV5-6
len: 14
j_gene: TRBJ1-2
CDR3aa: CASSFGQGGSGYTF

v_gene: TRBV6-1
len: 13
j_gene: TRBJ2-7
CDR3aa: CASNRDSSYEQYF

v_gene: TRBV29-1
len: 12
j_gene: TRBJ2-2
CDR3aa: CSVLPNTGELFF

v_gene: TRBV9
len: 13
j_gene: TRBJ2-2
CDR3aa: CASSVEGRDGLFF

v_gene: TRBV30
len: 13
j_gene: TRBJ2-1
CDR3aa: CAWRDRGMGEQFF

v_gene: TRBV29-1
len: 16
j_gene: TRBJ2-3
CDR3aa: CSVARLAGVVPDTQYF

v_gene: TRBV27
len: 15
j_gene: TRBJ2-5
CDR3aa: CASRFRETTQETQYF

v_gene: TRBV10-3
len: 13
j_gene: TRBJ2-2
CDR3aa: CAINMANTGELFF

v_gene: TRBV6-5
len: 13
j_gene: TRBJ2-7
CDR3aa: CASSYDPLDEQYF

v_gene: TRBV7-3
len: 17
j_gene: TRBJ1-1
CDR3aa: CASSLTGNRVGNTEAFF

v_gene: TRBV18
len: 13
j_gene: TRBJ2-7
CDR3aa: CASSGQGIHEQYF

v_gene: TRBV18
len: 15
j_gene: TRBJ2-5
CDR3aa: CASSPPWTGQETQYF

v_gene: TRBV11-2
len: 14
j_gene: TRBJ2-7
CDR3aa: CASSLYIDDLEQYF

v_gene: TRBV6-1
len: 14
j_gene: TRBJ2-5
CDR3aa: CAISAGQSFETQYF

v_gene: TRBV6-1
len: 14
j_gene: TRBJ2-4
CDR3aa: CASSEVGGGDIQYF

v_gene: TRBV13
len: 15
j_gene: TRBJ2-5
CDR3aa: CASSLRLAAQETQYF

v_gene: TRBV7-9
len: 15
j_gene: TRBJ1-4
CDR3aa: CASSLLNRANEKLFF

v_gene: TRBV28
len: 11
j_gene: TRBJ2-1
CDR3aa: CASSFVGEQFF